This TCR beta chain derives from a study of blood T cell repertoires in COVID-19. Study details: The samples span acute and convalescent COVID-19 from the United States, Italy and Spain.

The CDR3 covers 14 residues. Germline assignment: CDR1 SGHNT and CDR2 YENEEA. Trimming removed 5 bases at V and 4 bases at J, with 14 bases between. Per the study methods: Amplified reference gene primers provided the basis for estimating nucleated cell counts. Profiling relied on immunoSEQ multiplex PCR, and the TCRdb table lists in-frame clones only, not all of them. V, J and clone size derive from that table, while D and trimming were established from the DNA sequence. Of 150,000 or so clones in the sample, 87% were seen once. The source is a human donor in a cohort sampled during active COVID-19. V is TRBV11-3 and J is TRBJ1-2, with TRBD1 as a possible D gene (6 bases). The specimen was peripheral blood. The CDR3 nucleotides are TGTGCCAGCAGCATATCGGGACAACCCTATGGCTACACCTTC. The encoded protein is CASSISGQPYGYTF.